This T cell receptor (beta chain) stems from a study of blood T cell repertoires in COVID-19. Study in general: T cells, B-cell-depleted T cells, or PBMCs supplied cDNA or gDNA.

Germline V gives CDR1 MNHEY, CDR2 SVGAGI. The CDR3 loop spans 14 amino acids. J was trimmed by 7 bases and V by 2 bases; bases with no gene match: 6. Participants had their cohort set by participant-reported clinical history. Cohort 3 donors were reported recovered after two negative PCRs, clearance, or symptom resolution. Per the authors' pipeline: Researchers report that nucleated cell counts were estimated from reference gene primer amplification. The method was immunoSEQ multiplex PCR; TCRdb's version includes in-frame clones alone and lacks a portion of them. V, J and clone size reflect that table, while D and trimming were determined from the DNA. Of about 220,000 clones listed, approximately 83% are singletons.

The sequenced material came from PBMCs or T cells enriched from blood (not recorded which). The rearrangement uses TRBV6-5 and TRBJ1-2, with 8 bases fitting TRBD1. The source is an older woman who had recovered from COVID-19. The CDR3 spells CASSYATGGSGYTF. CDR3 in DNA: TGTGCCAGCAGTTACGCTACAGGGGGGTCTGGCTACACCTTC.